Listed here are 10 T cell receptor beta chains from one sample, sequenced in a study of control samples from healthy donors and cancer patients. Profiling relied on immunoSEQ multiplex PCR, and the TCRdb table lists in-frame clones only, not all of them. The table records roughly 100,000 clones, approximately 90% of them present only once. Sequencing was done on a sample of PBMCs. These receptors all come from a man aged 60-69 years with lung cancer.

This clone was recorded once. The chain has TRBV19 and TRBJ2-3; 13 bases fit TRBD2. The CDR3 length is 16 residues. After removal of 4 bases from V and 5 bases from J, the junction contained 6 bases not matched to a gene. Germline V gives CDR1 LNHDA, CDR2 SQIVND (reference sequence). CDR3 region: CASSTGTSGAVDTQYF. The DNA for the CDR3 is TGTGCCAGTAGTACCGGGACTAGCGGGGCGGTAGATACGCAGTATTTT.

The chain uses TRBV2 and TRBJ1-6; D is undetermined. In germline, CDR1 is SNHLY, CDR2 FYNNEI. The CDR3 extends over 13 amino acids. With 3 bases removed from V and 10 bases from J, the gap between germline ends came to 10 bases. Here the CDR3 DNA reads TGTGCCAGCAGTGACAGAGTGGGGTCACCCCTCCACTTT. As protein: CASSDRVGSPLHF.

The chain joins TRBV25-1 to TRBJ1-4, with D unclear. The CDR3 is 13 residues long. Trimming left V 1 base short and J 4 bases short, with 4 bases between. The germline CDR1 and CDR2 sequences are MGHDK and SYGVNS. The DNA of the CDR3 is TGTGCCAGCAGTGAATTCGGTAATGAAAAACTGTTTTTT. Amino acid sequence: CASSEFGNEKLFF.

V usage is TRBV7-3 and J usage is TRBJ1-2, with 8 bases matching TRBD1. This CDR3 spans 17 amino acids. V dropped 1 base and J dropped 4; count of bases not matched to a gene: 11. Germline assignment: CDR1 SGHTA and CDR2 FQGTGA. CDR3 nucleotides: TGTGCCAGCAGCTTAAAACCGACTGTCGGGACAGGCTATGGCTACACCTTC. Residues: CASSLKPTVGTGYGYTF. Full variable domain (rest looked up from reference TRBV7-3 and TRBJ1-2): GAGVSQTPSNKVTEKGKYVELRCDPISGHTALYWYRQSLGQGPEFLIYFQGTGAADDSGLPNDRFFAVRPEGSVSTLKIQRTERGDSAVYLCASSLKPTVGTGYGYTFGSGTRLTVV.

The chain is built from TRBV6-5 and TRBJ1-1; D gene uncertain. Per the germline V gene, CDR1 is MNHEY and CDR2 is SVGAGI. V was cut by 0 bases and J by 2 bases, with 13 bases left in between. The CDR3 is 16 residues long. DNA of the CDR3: TGTGCCAGCAGTTACTCGTTGGGCTTCAGTAACACTGAAGCTTTCTTT. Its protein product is CASSYSLGFSNTEAFF.

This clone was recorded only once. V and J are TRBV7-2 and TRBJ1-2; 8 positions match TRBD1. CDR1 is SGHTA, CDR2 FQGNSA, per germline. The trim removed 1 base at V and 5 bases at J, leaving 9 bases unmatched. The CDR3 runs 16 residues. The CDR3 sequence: CASSLDLQGAIYGYTF. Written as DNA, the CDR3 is TGTGCCAGCAGCTTAGATCTTCAGGGGGCAATTTATGGCTACACCTTC.

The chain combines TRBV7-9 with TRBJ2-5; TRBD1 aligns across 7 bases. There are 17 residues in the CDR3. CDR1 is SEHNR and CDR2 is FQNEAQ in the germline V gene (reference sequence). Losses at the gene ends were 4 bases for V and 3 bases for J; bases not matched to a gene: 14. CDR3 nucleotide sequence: TGTGCCAGCAGCTCTAGGCGTATTCGACAGGGAGAAGAGACCCAGTACTTC. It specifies CASSSRRIRQGEETQYF.

The CDR3 region is CASSEGQGGDQPQHF. The CDR3 DNA sequence: TGTGCCAGCAGCGAGGGACAGGGAGGTGATCAGCCCCAGCATTTT. This chain connects TRBV9 to TRBJ1-5; 9 bases line up with TRBD1. The CDR3 totals 15 residues. Trimming cost V 3 bases and J 5 bases; bases outside gene matches: 6. CDR1 is SGDLS and CDR2 is YYNGEE in the germline V gene.

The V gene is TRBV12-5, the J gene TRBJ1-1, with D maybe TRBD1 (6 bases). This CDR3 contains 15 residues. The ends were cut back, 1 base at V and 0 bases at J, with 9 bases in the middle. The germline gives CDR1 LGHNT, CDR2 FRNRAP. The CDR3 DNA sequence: TGTGCTAGTGGTTTGGGGCAGGGGATGAACACTGAAGCTTTCTTT. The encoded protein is CASGLGQGMNTEAFF.

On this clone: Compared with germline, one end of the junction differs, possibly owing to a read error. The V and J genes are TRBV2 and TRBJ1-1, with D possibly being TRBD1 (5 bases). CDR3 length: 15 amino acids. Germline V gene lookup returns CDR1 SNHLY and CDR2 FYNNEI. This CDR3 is CARSGGRVMNTEAFF. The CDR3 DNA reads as TGTGCCAGAAGTGGGGGGAGGGTTATGAACACTGAAGCTTTCTTT.